The T cell receptor (beta chain) under discussion was sequenced for a study of technical replicates of blood from four donors. Germline-derived CDR1 and CDR2 are SGDLS and YYNGEE. The CDR3 extends over 14 amino acids. Unmatched junction bases numbered 3, after V lost 3 bases and J lost 7 bases. TCRdb's table, derived via immunoSEQ multiplex PCR, lists solely in-frame clones and lacks some. The sample lists some 69,000 clones; 88% were seen once. The sequenced material came from PBMCs. The source is a human donor in good health. Some clones in this sample may be carry-over from other donors' samples. The chain is built from TRBV9 and TRBJ2-1; 11 positions agree with TRBD2. CDR3 in amino acids: CASSGSGRGNEQFF. In DNA form, the CDR3 reads TGTGCCAGCAGCGGTAGCGGGAGGGGAAATGAGCAGTTCTTC.